Listed here are 9 T cell receptor beta chains from one sample, sequenced in a study of OX40 agonist ivuxolimab in advanced cancers. Library generation was performed with the immunoSEQ multiplex PCR assay. Sourced from immuneACCESS, this table was stored by TCRdb with only in-frame sequences that have V and J called. A share of the clones is absent; for the studies checked, an unresolved V gene accounts for under half, and the remainder has no known explanation. The sample table contains approximately 52,000 clones; only one count was recorded for about 88% of them. The top ten hold more than 0.95% of the sample. The material was CD4+ or CD8+ T cells sorted from blood, obtained in a trial of the OX40 agonist ivuxolimab. These receptors originate from an adult with an advanced solid tumor such as melanoma, head and neck, liver or kidney cancer.

The V gene is TRBV4-3, the J gene TRBJ2-1, with TRBD2 matching 10 bases. CDR1 is LGHNA, CDR2 YSLEER, per germline. The CDR3 consists of 16 residues. V was clipped by 4 bases and J by 4 bases; unmatched bases: 7. The DNA for the CDR3 is TGCGCCAGCAGCCCAGTAGCAGCGGGAGGGTACAATGAGCAGTTCTTC. Protein: CASSPVAAGGYNEQFF.

This clone showed up just once. The V and J genes are TRBV20-1 and TRBJ2-5; D remains ambiguous. Germline loops: CDR1 DFQATT, CDR2 SNEGSKA (reference sequence). The CDR3 runs to 11 residues. Trimming pared 6 bases from V and 0 bases from J, leaving 5 bases between. The CDR3, as DNA: TGCAGTGCGCAACACCAAGAGACCCAGTACTTC. Protein product: CSAQHQETQYF.

The V and J genes are TRBV6-5 and TRBJ1-1, with 9 bases lining up with TRBD1. The V gene's germline CDR1 is MNHEY and CDR2 SVGAGI. The junction had 6 bases not matched to a gene; V was cut back by 2 bases and J by 5 bases. This CDR3 is built from 15 residues. CDR3 nucleotide sequence: TGTGCCAGCAGTTACGGCGGGACAGGGAAGACTGAAGCTTTCTTT. Translated: CASSYGGTGKTEAFF.

The rearrangement joins TRBV2 to TRBJ2-7; D may correspond to TRBD1 or TRBD2 (5 bases each). Trimming removed 4 bases at V and 3 bases at J, with 13 bases between. Germline V CDR1 and CDR2: SNHLY, FYNNEI. There are 14 residues in the CDR3. CDR3 nucleotide sequence: TGTGCCAGCAGTGGGGGGATAGGAAACTACGAGCAGTACTTC. Translation gives CASSGGIGNYEQYF.

The rearrangement links TRBV4-2 to TRBJ2-7; tentative D call: TRBD1 (6 bases). Trimming cost V 0 bases and J 6 bases, with 9 bases left between them. Germline-derived CDR1 and CDR2 are LGHNA and YNFKEQ. This CDR3 has 13 residues. CDR3 amino acids: CASSQEQGGEQYF. DNA for the CDR3: TGTGCCAGCAGCCAAGAACAGGGTGGCGAGCAGTACTTC.

This clone has just a few counts. CDR3 loop: CASSLTGQGPQYF. The CDR3 DNA reads as TGTGCCAGCAGTTTAACCGGACAGGGCCCGCAGTATTTT. This chain connects TRBV27 to TRBJ2-3, with 8 positions matching TRBD1. The CDR3 spans 13 residues. The ends lost 2 bases at V and 10 bases at J; junction bases unmatched: 5. The V gene's germline CDR1 is MNHEY and CDR2 SMNVEV (reference sequence).

The chain links TRBV7-2 to TRBJ1-2, with D perhaps matching TRBD1 (6 bases). The V gene lost 5 bases and the J gene lost 6 bases, with 10 bases spanning the gap. The germline V gene encodes CDR1 SGHTA and CDR2 FQGNSA. CDR3 length equals 12 residues. The CDR3 spells CASSRGTDGYTF. The CDR3 DNA is TGTGCCAGCAGCAGGGGGACGGATGGCTACACCTTC.

The chain has TRBV7-9 and TRBJ2-7; 8 positions match TRBD2. The CDR3 loop spans 15 amino acids. V trimming: 2 bases; J trimming: 5 bases; junction bases outside the gene matches: 8. Germline CDR1 reads SEHNR; CDR2 reads FQNEAQ (reference sequence). In DNA, the CDR3 is TGTGCCAGCAGCTTATTGGCGGGGGGCGGTGACGAGCAGTACTTC. It yields the protein CASSLLAGGGDEQYF. The full variable domain, with the rest looked up from reference TRBV7-9 and TRBJ2-7, is DTGVSQNPRHKITKRGQNVTFRCDPISEHNRLYWYRQTLGQGPEFLTYFQNEAQLEKSRLLSDRFSAERPKGSFSTLEIQRTEQGDSAMYLCASSLLAGGGDEQYFGPGTRLTVT.

This rearrangement joins TRBV7-9 to TRBJ2-5; 8 nucleotides align to TRBD2. The CDR3 covers 15 residues. The V gene end was trimmed by 6 bases and the J gene end by 4 bases; junction bases not matched to a gene: 10. Looked up from germline, CDR1 is SEHNR and CDR2 is FQNEAQ (reference sequence). The DNA of the CDR3 is TGTGCCAGCAGGCCCCCTTTCCGGGAGGGAGAGACCCAGTACTTC. It translates to CASRPPFREGETQYF.